The present entry profiles one TCR beta chain with its context. V gave up 0 bases and J gave up 13 bases, with 18 bases separating them. From germline, CDR1 is SEHNR and CDR2 FQNEAQ (reference sequence). CDR3 length equals 14 residues. Study processing details: Estimation of nucleated cell counts relied on the amplification of reference gene primers. TCRdb's copy holds only in-frame clones and misses some; the assay was immunoSEQ multiplex PCR. Clone size and the V and J calls come from that table; the DNA yielded D and trimming. Among roughly 360,000 clones, more than 75% were seen once, and the ten largest hold 1.1%. The sample belongs to a study of blood T cell repertoires in COVID-19. On the study more broadly: Samples came from the United States, Italy and Spain, spanning acute and convalescent COVID-19.

V gene TRBV7-9 combines with J gene TRBJ1-2; possible D gene TRBD1, 5 bases. The source material was peripheral blood. The source is a human donor with acute or convalescent COVID-19. The donor label of this sample is uncertain. The CDR3 here is CASSLAGGGREATF. The DNA for the CDR3 is TGTGCCAGCAGCTTAGCGGGGGGTGGCAGGGAAGCCACCTTC.